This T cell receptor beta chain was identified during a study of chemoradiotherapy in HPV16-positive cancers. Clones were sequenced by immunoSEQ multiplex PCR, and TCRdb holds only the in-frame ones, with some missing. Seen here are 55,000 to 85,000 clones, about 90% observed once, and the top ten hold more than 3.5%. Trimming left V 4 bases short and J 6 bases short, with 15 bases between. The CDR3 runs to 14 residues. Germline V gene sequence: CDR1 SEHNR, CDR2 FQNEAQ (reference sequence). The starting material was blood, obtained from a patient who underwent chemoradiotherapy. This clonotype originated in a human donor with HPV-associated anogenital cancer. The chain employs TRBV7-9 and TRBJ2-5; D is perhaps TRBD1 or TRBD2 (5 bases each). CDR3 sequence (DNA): TGTGCCAGCAGCTCGCCGGGACCGAAAAAGACCCAGTACTTC. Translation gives CASSSPGPKKTQYF.